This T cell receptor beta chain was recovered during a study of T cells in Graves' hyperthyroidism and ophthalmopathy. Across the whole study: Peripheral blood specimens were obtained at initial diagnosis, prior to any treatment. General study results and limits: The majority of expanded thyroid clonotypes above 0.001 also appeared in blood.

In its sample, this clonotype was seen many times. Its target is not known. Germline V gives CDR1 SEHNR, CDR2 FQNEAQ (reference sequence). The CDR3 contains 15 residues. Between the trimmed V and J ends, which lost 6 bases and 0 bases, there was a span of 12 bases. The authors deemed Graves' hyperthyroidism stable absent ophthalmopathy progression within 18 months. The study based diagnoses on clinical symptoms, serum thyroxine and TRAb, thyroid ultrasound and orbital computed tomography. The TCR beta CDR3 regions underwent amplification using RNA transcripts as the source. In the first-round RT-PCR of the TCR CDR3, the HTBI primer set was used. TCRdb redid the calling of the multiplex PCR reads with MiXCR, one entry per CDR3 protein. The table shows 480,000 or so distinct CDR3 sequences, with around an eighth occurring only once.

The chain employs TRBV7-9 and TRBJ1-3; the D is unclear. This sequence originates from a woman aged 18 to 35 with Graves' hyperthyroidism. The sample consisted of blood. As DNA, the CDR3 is TGTGCCAGCAGACCCACACCGCTCTCTGGAAACACCATATATTTT. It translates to CASRPTPLSGNTIYF.